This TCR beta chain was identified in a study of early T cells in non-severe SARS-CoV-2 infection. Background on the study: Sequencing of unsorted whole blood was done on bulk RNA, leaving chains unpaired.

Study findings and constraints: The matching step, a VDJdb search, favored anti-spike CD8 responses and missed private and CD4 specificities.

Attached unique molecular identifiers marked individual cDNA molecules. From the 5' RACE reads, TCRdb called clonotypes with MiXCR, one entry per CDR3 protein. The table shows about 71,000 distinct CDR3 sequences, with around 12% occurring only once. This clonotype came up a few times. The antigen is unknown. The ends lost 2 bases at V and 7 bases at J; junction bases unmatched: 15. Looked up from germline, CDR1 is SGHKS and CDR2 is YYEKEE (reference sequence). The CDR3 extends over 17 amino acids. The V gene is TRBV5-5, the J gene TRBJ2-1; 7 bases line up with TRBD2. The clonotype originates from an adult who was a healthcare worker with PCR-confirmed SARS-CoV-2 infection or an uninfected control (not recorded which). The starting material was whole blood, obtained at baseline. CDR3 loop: CASSFRAGRFLVNEQFF. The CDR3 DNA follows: TGTGCCAGCAGCTTTCGAGCGGGGCGGTTTTTGGTAAATGAGCAGTTCTTC.